The next 20 T cell receptor beta chains were all read from a single sample in a study of T-cell memory formation after mild COVID-19. MiXCR, run by TCRdb on the 5' RACE reads, gives a single entry per CDR3 protein. The sample has around 340,000 distinct CDR3 sequences, over 10% seen once. The sample was PBMCs or a T cell subset sorted from them (not recorded which). These receptors were taken from a man aged 18 to 30 who had mild COVID-19 (a few samples of this study predate the infection). Cell type and time point are not known.

This clonotype appeared a few times. The chain joins TRBV18 to TRBJ2-5, with D hard to call. This CDR3 spans 14 amino acids. Germline loops: CDR1 KGHSH, CDR2 LQKENI. V was trimmed by 6 bases and J by 5 bases, leaving 16 bases between them. The CDR3, as DNA: TGTGCCAGCTCTGGGCAGAGCCAGAGGGAGACCCAGTACTTC. This gives the protein CASSGQSQRETQYF.

The sample holds a few counts of this clonotype. The CDR3 coding sequence is TGTGCCAGCAGCCAATTAGGATACTATGGCTACACCTTC. The encoded protein is CASSQLGYYGYTF. This rearrangement joins TRBV14 to TRBJ1-2, with no clear D. Germline CDR1 reads SGHDN; CDR2 reads FVKESK. Between the trimmed V and J ends, which lost 2 bases and 3 bases, there was a span of 7 bases. The CDR3 is made up of 13 amino acids.

The chain carries TRBV12-3 or TRBV12-4 and TRBJ2-7; no firm D call. The CDR3 is 11 amino acids. The V end was cut by 7 bases, the J end by 0 bases, with 4 bases between. The CDR3 sequence is CASIFSYEQYV. CDR3 sequence (DNA): TGTGCCAGCATTTTCTCCTACGAGCAGTACGTC.

This clonotype was seen many times. The chain links TRBV4-3 to TRBJ2-3, with D tentatively TRBD1 (5 bases). Germline loops: CDR1 LGHNA, CDR2 YSLEER. V shed 5 bases and J shed 0 bases, with 6 bases lying between them. The CDR3 spans 13 residues. The CDR3 DNA sequence: TGCGCCAGCAGCAGGGGTAGCACAGATACGCAGTATTTT. This codes for CASSRGSTDTQYF.

In its sample, this clonotype was seen a few times. The rearrangement links TRBV12-3 or TRBV12-4 to TRBJ1-4; the D is unclear. Trimming shortened V by 6 bases and J by 11 bases, and 19 bases separated the two germline ends. The CDR3 has 14 amino acids. CDR3 sequence (DNA): TGTGCCAGCAGCAACGGGCAGAGCGGGCATAAACTGTTTTTT. Residues: CASSNGQSGHKLFF.

The gene calls are TRBV5-4 and TRBJ1-1; TRBD1 might be the D (5 bases). The CDR3 length is 16 residues. The V gene's germline CDR1 is SGHNT and CDR2 YYREEE (reference sequence). Trimming removed 4 bases at V and 4 bases at J, with 20 bases between. Written as DNA, the CDR3 is TGTGCCAGCAGCGAGTCGGGGATGAGGGGAATCACTGAAGCTTTCTTT. Amino acid sequence: CASSESGMRGITEAFF. Full variable domain (rest looked up from reference TRBV5-4 and TRBJ1-1): ETGVTQSPTHLIKTRGQQVTLRCSSQSGHNTVSWYQQALGQGPQFIFQYYREEENGRGNFPPRFSGLQFPNYSSELNVNALELDDSALYLCASSESGMRGITEAFFGQGTRLTVV.

The genes are TRBV6-6 and TRBJ1-2; 12 nucleotides agree with TRBD1. V lost 6 bases to trimming and J lost 7 bases; unmatched junction nucleotides: 6. The CDR3 consists of 14 residues. Germline CDR1 reads MNHNY; CDR2 reads SVGAGI (reference sequence). Here the CDR3 reads CASSSGQGAGGYTF. Written as DNA, the CDR3 is TGTGCCAGCAGCTCGGGACAGGGGGCCGGTGGCTACACCTTC.

This clonotype appeared a few times. The chain joins TRBV6-2 or TRBV6-3 to TRBJ2-3; perhaps TRBD2 as D (5 bases). This CDR3 comprises 14 residues. CDR1 and CDR2 from the germline V gene are MNHEY and SVGEGT. Trimming removed 6 bases at V and 6 bases at J, with 16 bases between. This chain's CDR3 is CASRRTGRVDTQYF. CDR3 sequence (DNA): TGTGCCAGCAGACGGACGGGGAGAGTGGATACGCAGTATTTT.

This clonotype was seen more than once but under ten times. The chain is built from TRBV9 and TRBJ1-1; D call uncertain. CDR3 length: 14 amino acids. Trimming shortened V by 1 base and J by 2 bases, and 9 bases separated the two germline ends. The germline V gene encodes CDR1 SGDLS and CDR2 YYNGEE. The CDR3, as DNA: TGTGCCAGCAGCGTATATGGGGAAAACACTGAAGCTTTCTTT. It translates to CASSVYGENTEAFF.

This clonotype was counted at least ten times. V usage is TRBV20-1 and J usage is TRBJ1-1; no definite D call. From germline, CDR1 is DFQATT and CDR2 SNEGSKA (reference sequence). The CDR3 loop spans 12 amino acids. The V end was cut by 4 bases, the J end by 1 base, with 7 bases between. CDR3 residues: CSAIETNTEAFF. The CDR3 DNA is TGCAGTGCTATAGAGACGAACACTGAAGCTTTCTTT.

This clonotype was detected a few times. In DNA form, the CDR3 reads TGTGCCAGCAGTTACTTGCCGGGAACCGCGGAGGCCAAAAACATTCAGTACTTC. Translation: CASSYLPGTAEAKNIQYF. The J gene is TRBJ2-4, the V gene TRBV6-5; TRBD2 is a possible D gene (5 bases). V gave up 1 base and J gave up 1 base, with 17 bases separating them. This CDR3 is built from 18 residues. Germline loops: CDR1 MNHEY, CDR2 SVGAGI.

This clonotype occurred a few times. This chain connects TRBV6-2 or TRBV6-3 to TRBJ2-2; either TRBD1 or TRBD2 may fit D (5 bases each). The CDR3 is made up of 15 amino acids. Germline-derived CDR1 and CDR2 are MNHEY and SVGEGT. V lost 4 bases to trimming and J lost 5 bases, with 14 bases between them. The CDR3 nucleotides are TGTGCCAGCAGTTGGGACCTCGAAGGGACCGGGGAGCTGTTTTTT. Protein: CASSWDLEGTGELFF.

This clonotype has just a few counts. The chain carries TRBV4-1 and TRBJ1-6; D perhaps matches TRBD1 (6 bases). With 2 bases removed from V and 7 bases from J, the gap between germline ends came to 9 bases. Germline CDR1 and CDR2: MGHRA and YSYEKL. This CDR3 contains 14 residues. The CDR3 coding sequence is TGCGCCAGCAGCCAATTCACAGGGAATTCACCCCTCCACTTT. This translates into CASSQFTGNSPLHF.

This clonotype has just a few counts. The chain uses TRBV20-1 and TRBJ2-3; a possible D gene is TRBD2 (5 bases). The CDR3 consists of 15 residues. V was trimmed by 3 bases and J by 0 bases, leaving 13 bases between them. From germline, CDR1 is DFQATT and CDR2 SNEGSKA (reference sequence). The CDR3 sequence: CSASPPLASTDTQYF. The CDR3 DNA follows: TGCAGTGCTAGTCCGCCTCTAGCCAGCACAGATACGCAGTATTTT.

This chain uses TRBV5-1 with TRBJ1-4; D is unclear. The germline V gene has CDR1 SGHRS and CDR2 YFSETQ. Trimming took 1 base from V and 4 from J, leaving 8 bases between them. This CDR3 region has 14 residues. The DNA of the CDR3 is TGCGCCAGCAGCTTGCCGGAGAATAATGAAAAACTGTTTTTT. This encodes CASSLPENNEKLFF.

This clonotype was seen at least ten times. The rearrangement uses TRBV4-2 and TRBJ2-5; D call uncertain. The CDR3 covers 14 residues. V was shortened by 3 bases and J by 3 bases, with 11 bases between the two germline ends. Germline assignment: CDR1 LGHNA and CDR2 YNFKEQ. CDR3 bases: TGTGCCAGCAGCCAGATCGTGGGGAAAGAGACCCAGTACTTC. Its protein is CASSQIVGKETQYF.

This clonotype occurred many times. J is TRBJ2-5 and V is TRBV7-3; the D is unclear. This CDR3 region has 13 residues. Germline CDR1 is SGHTA and CDR2 is FQGTGA. V lost 5 bases to trimming and J lost 4 bases, with 11 bases between them. The CDR3 nucleotides read TGTGCCAGCAGCGTAGATATAAGAGAGACCCAGTACTTC. As protein: CASSVDIRETQYF.

The CDR3 here is CASSQAGEETQYF. DNA of the CDR3: TGTGCCAGCAGCCAAGCCGGAGAAGAGACCCAGTACTTC. The rearrangement links TRBV4-2 to TRBJ2-5; D not certain. The length of the CDR3 is 13 residues. Germline lookup yields CDR1 LGHNA and CDR2 YNFKEQ. The ends were cut back, 1 base at V and 3 bases at J, with 6 bases in the middle.

This clonotype occurred a few times. V usage is TRBV6-5 and J usage is TRBJ2-5; D unresolved. Germline-derived CDR1 and CDR2 are MNHEY and SVGAGI. V lost 2 bases, J lost 2 bases, and 6 bases lay in between. The CDR3 is 13 amino acids. Here the CDR3 DNA reads TGTGCCAGCAGTTACGGGCAGCAAGAGACCCAGTACTTC. Amino acid sequence: CASSYGQQETQYF.

In DNA form, the CDR3 reads TGTGCCAGCAGTCGCGGGACTTACTATGGCTACACCTTC. This codes for CASSRGTYYGYTF. The chain carries TRBV12-3 or TRBV12-4 and TRBJ1-2, with D possibly matching TRBD1 (5 bases). This CDR3 is built from 13 residues. The ends were cut back, 5 bases at V and 3 bases at J, with 10 bases in the middle.